This TCR beta chain was identified in a study of early T cells in non-severe SARS-CoV-2 infection. Whole-study context: Sequencing of bulk RNA from unsorted whole blood was done, without chain pairing. Points from the study as a whole: VDJdb-based matching was biased toward anti-spike CD8 responses and missed private and CD4 specificities.

Trimming cost V 4 bases and J 6 bases, with 10 bases left between them. The length of the CDR3 is 12 residues. This clonotype was found a few times. Antigen specificity is unknown. Individual cDNA molecules each received unique molecular identifiers attached to them. TCRdb passed the 5' RACE reads through MiXCR, listing each CDR3 protein once. Found here are 60,000 or so distinct CDR3 sequences, approximately 9% of them singletons; the top ten hold under 20%. The clonotype comes from an adult who was a healthcare worker with PCR-confirmed SARS-CoV-2 infection or an uninfected control (not recorded which). This chain connects TRBV12-3 or TRBV12-4 to TRBJ2-7; TRBD1 is a possible D gene (6 bases). Input material: whole blood. CDR3 bases: TGTGCCAGCAGTTCCTACAGGGCCGAGCAGTACTTC. Amino acids: CASSSYRAEQYF.